The subject of this entry is one T cell receptor beta chain. The target antigen is unknown. TCRdb keeps only in-frame clones here, not all; method: immunoSEQ multiplex PCR. The sample records about 40,000 clones, approximately 88% being singletons. CDR3 size: 13 residues. With 6 bases clipped from V and 7 bases from J, the junction kept 3 bases outside the gene matches. Germline lookup yields CDR1 MNHEY and CDR2 SMNVEV (reference sequence). These data originate in a study of T cells in narcolepsy. Findings and limits, study-wide: Reportedly, autoreactive clonotypes were serially detected in patients' blood but not controls'.

The chain joins TRBV27 to TRBJ1-6; 7 nucleotides line up with TRBD1. The sample taken for sequencing was CD45RA- memory CD4+ T cells from PBMCs. The source of this sequence is a human donor with narcolepsy. The CDR3 spells CASSRDRNSPLHF. Here the CDR3 DNA reads TGTGCCAGCAGCCGGGACAGAAATTCACCCCTCCACTTT.